Below, 21 T cell receptor beta chains from the same sample are listed, as sequenced in a study of T-cell reconstitution after alpha-beta-depleted transplantation in children. During its preparation, the TCRbeta library received unique molecular identifiers. TCRdb reprocessed the PCR reads with MiXCR, giving one entry per CDR3 protein. The top ten clones hold 13% to 15% of a sample with 580,000 or so distinct CDR3 sequences, approximately 22% of them seen once. The source was PBMCs, mostly from graft donor cells, collected 360 days after TCRalphabeta/CD19-depleted stem cell transplant. These receptors originate from a boy under two years old who had a stem cell transplant for acute myeloid leukemia, so the T cells may come from the graft donor.

V and J are TRBV6-2 or TRBV6-3 and TRBJ2-6; D may be TRBD2 (5 bases). Trimming removed 5 bases from V and 2 bases from J, with 13 bases in between. Germline V gives CDR1 MNHEY, CDR2 SVGEGT. The CDR3 runs 16 residues. CDR3 in DNA: TGTGCCAGCAGTCTGTTAGTGAGGGCTGGGGCCAACGTCCTGACTTTC. Its translation is CASSLLVRAGANVLTF.

This clonotype came up a few times. The chain combines TRBV7-9 with TRBJ2-7, with D hard to call. The CDR3 sequence is 12 residues long. Looked up from germline, CDR1 is SEHNR and CDR2 is FQNEAQ (reference sequence). The V and J ends lost 5 bases and 3 bases respectively, with 8 bases between them. This chain's CDR3 is CASSRHDYEQYF. The DNA for the CDR3 is TGTGCCAGCAGCCGTCACGACTACGAGCAGTACTTC.

A few counts support this clonotype. The V call is TRBV12-3 or TRBV12-4, the J call TRBJ2-5, with D unclear. Trimming pared 3 bases from V and 3 bases from J, leaving 8 bases between. The CDR3 totals 13 residues. DNA for the CDR3: TGTGCCAGCAGTTTTGTCAGTGAAGAGACCCAGTACTTC. Translation gives CASSFVSEETQYF.

The rearrangement links TRBV10-3 to TRBJ1-1, with a possible D match to TRBD1 (5 bases). Trimming cost V 3 bases and J 3 bases, with 8 bases left between them. Germline V gene lookup returns CDR1 ENHRY and CDR2 SYGVKD. This CDR3 has 13 residues. The CDR3 nucleotides read TGTGCCATCAGTGACAGGGAGGACACTGAAGCTTTCTTT. It specifies CAISDREDTEAFF.

This chain connects TRBV29-1 to TRBJ2-6, with D unresolved. Trimming cost V 4 bases and J 0 bases, with 4 bases left between them. CDR1 and CDR2 (germline): SQVTM, ANQGSEA. The CDR3 runs to 13 residues. The CDR3 loop is CSVANSGANVLTF. The CDR3 DNA is TGCAGCGTTGCTAACTCTGGGGCCAACGTCCTGACTTTC.

This clonotype has more than one count but fewer than ten. The V and J genes are TRBV9 and TRBJ2-3; D is undetermined. Germline loops: CDR1 SGDLS, CDR2 YYNGEE. The CDR3 extends over 14 amino acids. The ends were cut back, 4 bases at V and 3 bases at J, with 12 bases in the middle. CDR3 region: CASSIDLRTDTQYF. CDR3 bases: TGTGCCAGCAGCATCGACCTGCGGACAGATACGCAGTATTTT.

The V call is TRBV7-8, the J call TRBJ1-3; the D gene is possibly TRBD1 (6 bases). Germline assignment: CDR1 SGHVS and CDR2 FQNEAQ. V lost 2 bases to trimming and J lost 4 bases, with 18 bases between them. The CDR3 runs to 17 residues. The DNA for the CDR3 is TGTGCCAGCAGCTTAATTGGGGGCGCCGGTTTCGGAAACACCATATATTTT. Protein: CASSLIGGAGFGNTIYF. Full variable domain (remainder filled in from reference TRBV7-8 and TRBJ1-3): GAGVSQSPRYKVAKRGQDVALRCDPISGHVSLFWYQQALGQGPEFLTYFQNEAQLDKSGLPSDRFFAERPEGSVSTLKIQRTQQEDSAVYLCASSLIGGAGFGNTIYFGEGSWLTVV.

The chain links TRBV5-1 to TRBJ2-7, with D perhaps assigned TRBD1 or TRBD2 (6 bases each). CDR3 length equals 14 residues. V dropped 0 bases and J dropped 6 bases, with 13 bases sitting between them. Germline V lookup: CDR1 SGHRS, CDR2 YFSETQ. The CDR3 nucleotides read TGCGCCAGCAGCTTGGGCCTCGGAGGGGGCGAGCAGTACGTC. Its translation: CASSLGLGGGEQYV.

This clonotype has at least ten counts. This chain uses TRBV4-3 with TRBJ2-7; D is undetermined. Trimming pared 0 bases from V and 0 bases from J, leaving 9 bases between. CDR3 size: 15 residues. Germline CDR1 is LGHNA and CDR2 is YSLEER. CDR3 DNA: TGCGCCAGCAGCCAAGATTTCGGCTACTCCTACGAGCAGTACTTC. This sequence encodes CASSQDFGYSYEQYF.

The gene calls are TRBV11-1 and TRBJ1-2; no reliable D call. This CDR3 contains 13 residues. Trimming shortened V by 5 bases and J by 4 bases, and 11 bases separated the two germline ends. Germline values: CDR1 SGHAT, CDR2 FQDESV (reference sequence). CDR3 coding DNA: TGTGCCAGCAGCCCGGGAACAAGCTATGGCTACACCTTC. It encodes CASSPGTSYGYTF.

The chain joins TRBV28 to TRBJ2-1; D is possibly TRBD1 (7 bases). V lost 10 bases to trimming and J lost 4 bases, with 17 bases between them. The CDR3 has 14 amino acids. Germline V gene lookup returns CDR1 MDHEN and CDR2 SYDVKM. The CDR3: CATGGTAKYNEQFF. The CDR3 DNA follows: TGTGCCACAGGCGGGACAGCCAAGTACAATGAGCAGTTCTTC.

This clonotype was detected many times. V gene TRBV12-3 or TRBV12-4 combines with J gene TRBJ2-1; D call uncertain. V lost 4 bases and J 7 bases, leaving 5 bases between the germline ends. The CDR3 consists of 11 residues. The DNA for the CDR3 is TGTGCCAGCAGTTGGCGGAATGAGCAGTTCTTC. Translating it yields CASSWRNEQFF.

There are a few counts of this clonotype. This chain connects TRBV12-3 or TRBV12-4 to TRBJ2-3; weak D call: TRBD2 (5 bases). The CDR3 covers 16 residues. The V and J ends lost 5 bases and 2 bases respectively, with 17 bases between them. The CDR3: CASSPSRGSFTDTQYF. DNA of the CDR3: TGTGCCAGCAGTCCTTCTAGAGGGTCGTTCACAGATACGCAGTATTTT.

The CDR3 spells CSAREAEGPYGYTF. As DNA, the CDR3 is TGCAGTGCTAGAGAAGCAGAGGGTCCCTATGGCTACACCTTC. J is TRBJ1-2 and V is TRBV20-1; D gene uncertain. V lost 0 bases to trimming and J lost 4 bases, with 12 bases between them. Germline loops: CDR1 DFQATT, CDR2 SNEGSKA (reference sequence). The CDR3 totals 14 residues.

The table lists this clonotype with a few counts. The rearrangement uses TRBV20-1 and TRBJ1-2, with 9 positions matching TRBD1. Germline assignment: CDR1 DFQATT and CDR2 SNEGSKA (reference sequence). V was pared by 5 bases and J by 8 bases, with 6 bases of the junction left unmatched. The CDR3 length is 12 residues. In DNA, the CDR3 is TGCAGTGCTCTAGGGACAGGGTACGGCTACACCTTC. It yields the protein CSALGTGYGYTF.

This clonotype occurred many times. The rearrangement joins TRBV12-3 or TRBV12-4 to TRBJ2-5; D is ambiguous. The CDR3 is made up of 13 amino acids. Trimming removed 5 bases from V and 3 bases from J, with 10 bases in between. As DNA, the CDR3 is TGTGCCAGCAGTCTCCTCGGCGAAGAGACCCAGTACTTC. Amino acids: CASSLLGEETQYF.

The chain recombines TRBV20-1 with TRBJ1-4; tentatively, D is TRBD1 (6 bases). V was shortened by 3 bases and J by 1 base, with 15 bases between the two germline ends. Germline V lookup: CDR1 DFQATT, CDR2 SNEGSKA (reference sequence). CDR3 length equals 16 residues. The DNA for the CDR3 is TGCAGTGCTAGGGTACAGGGAGGCGGAACTAATGAAAAACTGTTTTTT. Translating it yields CSARVQGGGTNEKLFF.

This clonotype appeared a few times. The V call is TRBV9, the J call TRBJ2-1; no reliable D call. Looked up from germline, CDR1 is SGDLS and CDR2 is YYNGEE. Trimming took 0 bases from V and 6 from J, leaving 10 bases between them. This CDR3 comprises 14 residues. The CDR3 here is CASSVATIGNEQFF. CDR3 sequence (DNA): TGTGCCAGCAGCGTAGCTACGATCGGCAATGAGCAGTTCTTC.

In its sample, this clonotype was seen a few times. This chain joins TRBV27 and TRBJ2-1; 9 bases agree with TRBD1. The CDR3 length is 16 residues. V was pared by 2 bases and J by 7 bases, with 9 bases of the junction left unmatched. The germline CDR1 and CDR2 sequences are MNHEY and SMNVEV (reference sequence). Written as DNA, the CDR3 is TGTGCCAGCAGTTTAAGTGGGACAGGGTGGGGGAATGAGCAGTTCTTC. This translates into CASSLSGTGWGNEQFF.

This clonotype was counted between two and nine times. The chain carries TRBV20-1 and TRBJ2-1; no definite D call. Trimming took 3 bases from V and 5 from J, leaving 8 bases between them. The length of the CDR3 is 12 residues. Germline CDR1 reads DFQATT; CDR2 reads SNEGSKA (reference sequence). CDR3: CSASPHDNEQFF. CDR3 bases: TGCAGTGCTAGTCCCCATGACAATGAGCAGTTCTTC.

CDR3 nucleotides: TGTGCCAGCAGCTTACGGGACACCAACTCTGGAAACACCATATATTTT. It specifies CASSLRDTNSGNTIYF. This chain uses TRBV11-2 with TRBJ1-3, with D perhaps TRBD1 (6 bases). The V gene lost 2 bases and the J gene lost 0 bases, with 11 bases spanning the gap. CDR3 length equals 16 residues. Germline assignment: CDR1 SGHAT and CDR2 FQNNGV.